The rows below give T cell receptor beta chains drawn from one sample of a study of response to subunit inactivated influenza vaccine. TCRdb ran MiXCR on the RT-PCR reads and lists one entry per CDR3 protein. The sample has around 570,000 distinct CDR3 sequences; approximately 11% are singletons. This sample was also put to use in a study of T cells expressing NK-cell markers.

The sample consisted of PBMCs from blood, taken on the day of vaccination. The receptors shown here come from a man between 50 and 59 years old who received an inactivated influenza vaccine. Both conserved end residues are trimmed from each CDR3. Fields, in order: J gene, D gene, V gene, CDR3 protein. The D gene is left open where the match is weak.

>TRBJ2-7|-|TRBV7-8
ASSLAFTGPYEQY
>TRBJ2-1|TRBD2|TRBV20-1
SALNIAGSSYNEQF
>TRBJ2-7|TRBD2|TRBV6-5
ASSLAGALYEQY
>TRBJ2-1|-|TRBV20-1
SARDRVGGKQF
>TRBJ2-7|-|TRBV20-1
SARDEGLAYEQY
>TRBJ2-2|-|TRBV6-2/TRBV6-3
ASSRSRRGTGELF
>TRBJ2-3|TRBD1|TRBV4-3
ASSQDTGAADTQY
>TRBJ2-1|TRBD2|TRBV5-1
ASHLAGGDNEQF
>TRBJ2-7|TRBD1|TRBV7-9
ASGFPPGTGNYEQY
>TRBJ2-3|-|TRBV7-2
ASSKFGDTQY
>TRBJ2-7|-|TRBV28
ASTVSSYEQY
>TRBJ2-7|-|TRBV4-2
ASSQDLGRLYEQY
>TRBJ2-7|TRBD2|TRBV20-1
SAALGGTSYEQY
>TRBJ2-2|TRBD2|TRBV20-1
SATTWRGSGGELF
>TRBJ1-5|-|TRBV3-1
ASSQTGLRNQPQH
>TRBJ2-4|TRBD2|TRBV7-2
ASSYGLAGGRFIQY
>TRBJ1-5|-|TRBV28
ASIRNPGNQPQH
>TRBJ2-7|TRBD2|TRBV10-2
ASNGVLAGTYEQY
>TRBJ1-1|-|TRBV12-3/TRBV12-4
ASSPTRQPTAF
>TRBJ1-2|-|TRBV3-1
ASSQGRSQGYT
>TRBJ2-5|TRBD1|TRBV7-6
ASSPQGTGTQY
>TRBJ2-1|-|TRBV9
ASSNNNNEQF
>TRBJ2-2|TRBD2|TRBV12-3/TRBV12-4
ASSLSSGGTGELF
>TRBJ2-2|-|TRBV27
ASSKVGELF
>TRBJ2-3|-|TRBV20-1
SARGALGITDTQY
>TRBJ1-6|-|TRBV20-1
SARDDSQSSYNSPLH
>TRBJ2-3|-|TRBV7-2
ASSGSADTQY
>TRBJ2-3|-|TRBV27
ASSPLGLADTQY
>TRBJ2-5|-|TRBV9
ASSVSLGEVNVEETQY
>TRBJ2-7|TRBD1|TRBV4-3
ASSHLSGQGAREQY
>TRBJ2-1|-|TRBV6-2/TRBV6-3
AVSRPGGYNEQF
>TRBJ1-1|-|TRBV15
ATSRDLAGVNTEAF
>TRBJ2-5|TRBD1|TRBV25-1
ASSKGQGPQETQY
>TRBJ2-7|-|TRBV9
ASSVAQDPYEQY
>TRBJ2-1|TRBD2|TRBV11-1
ASSSSGLLLAGDGEQF
>TRBJ1-6|-|TRBV12-3/TRBV12-4
ASSLSGRDSPLH
>TRBJ2-7|TRBD1|TRBV6-5
ASSYSRAGGLEQY
>TRBJ2-3|-|TRBV6-5
ASSYSRLTDTQY
>TRBJ2-1|TRBD2|TRBV5-1
ASRGGLAGYNEQF
>TRBJ2-1|-|TRBV28
ASSFLAHNEQF
>TRBJ2-7|-|TRBV7-9
ASSLGYREEQY
>TRBJ2-5|TRBD1|TRBV11-2
ASSPMLGQGAETQY
>TRBJ2-2|-|TRBV12-3/TRBV12-4
ASRDSARRLNTGELF
>TRBJ1-1|-|TRBV20-1
SALALGGSDTEAF
>TRBJ2-2|-|TRBV4-3
ASSHKGGKYTGELF
>TRBJ2-7|TRBD2|TRBV12-3/TRBV12-4
ASSWTGTSGSSHEQY
>TRBJ2-7|TRBD2|TRBV5-5
ASSLVGLASDEQY
>TRBJ2-1|-|TRBV7-3
ASSLIGLPESYNEQF
>TRBJ2-1|-|TRBV29-1
SVDLGSYNEQF
>TRBJ2-2|-|TRBV19
ASSAAGTNTGELF
>TRBJ2-7|-|TRBV5-1
ASSLATGDPSCEQY
>TRBJ2-6|TRBD1|TRBV5-1
ASSLVGQGFSGANVLT
>TRBJ2-7|-|TRBV24-1
ATSAGGWEQY
>TRBJ2-3|-|TRBV6-1
ASRRLFSTDTQY
>TRBJ2-5|-|TRBV20-1
SARGATSQETQY
>TRBJ2-2|-|TRBV7-6
ASSRGRPGELF
>TRBJ2-3|-|TRBV11-1
ASSLVGGSTSTDTQY